The sequence of this T cell receptor beta chain was determined in a study of T cells expressing NK-cell markers. Whole-study results and caveats: Dominant NKG2C+ clonotypes made up about 1.0-7.0% of CD8+ T cells in roughly 6 donors. It was still unclear whether expanded NKG2C+ T cell clones were HCMV specific.

On this clonotype itself: The antigen is unknown.

Germline CDR1 is SGHTA and CDR2 is FQGNSA. This CDR3 spans 14 amino acids. The authors made TCR beta cDNA libraries by 5'RACE template switching. This switching added a universal primer site and UMIs. TCRdb derives one entry per CDR3 protein from the 5' RACE reads, leaving out DNA. The sample's table shows 300,000 to 450,000 distinct CDR3 sequences. Sequencing input: blood T cells: a sorted CD56 or NKG2C T cell subset, CD4+ or CD8+ T cells, or bulk PBMC T cells (not recorded which). This sequence was found in a man aged 18 to 70 in good health. The genes are TRBV7-2 and TRBJ2-1. The chain's CDR3 is CASSKLRVNGEQFF. The variable domain in full, completed from reference TRBV7-2 and TRBJ2-1, reads GAGVSQSPSNKVTEKGKDVELRCDPISGHTALYWYRQSLGQGLEFLIYFQGNSAPDKSGLPSDRFSAERTGGSVSTLTIQRTQQEDSAVYLCASSKLRVNGEQFFGPGTRLTVL.